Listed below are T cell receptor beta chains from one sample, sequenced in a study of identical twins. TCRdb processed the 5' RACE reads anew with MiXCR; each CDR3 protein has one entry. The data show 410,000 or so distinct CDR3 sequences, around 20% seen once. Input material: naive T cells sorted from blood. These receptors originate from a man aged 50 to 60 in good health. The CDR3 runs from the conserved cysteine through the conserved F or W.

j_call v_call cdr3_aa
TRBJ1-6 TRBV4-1 CASSQEPGRQVHSPLHF
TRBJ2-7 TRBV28 CASSLYAGGTYEQYF
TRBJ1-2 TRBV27 CASASLGFYGYTF
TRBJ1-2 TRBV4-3 CASSQDGFYGYTF
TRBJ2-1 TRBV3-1 CASSQDINVGGRGSKFYNEQFF
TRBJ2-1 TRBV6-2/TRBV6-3 CASFPLGQGSYNEQFF
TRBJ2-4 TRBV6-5 CASSYSLLTEGPRVQYF
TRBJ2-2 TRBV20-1 CSAGRENTGELFF
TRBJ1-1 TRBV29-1 CSVVGGTGGWNTEAFF
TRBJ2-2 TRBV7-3 CASSLTGAANTGELFF
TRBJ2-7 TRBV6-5 CASSLGDRATRSSYEQYF
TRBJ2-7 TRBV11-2 CASSLGDSPFYEQYF
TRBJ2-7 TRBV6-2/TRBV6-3 CASRLGRTYEQYF
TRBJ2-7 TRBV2 CASTSGGAHRYEQYF
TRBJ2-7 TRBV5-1 CASTRAGGSNEQYF
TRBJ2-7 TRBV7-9 CASSLTDSYEQYF
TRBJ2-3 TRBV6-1 CASSRRVRTDTQYF
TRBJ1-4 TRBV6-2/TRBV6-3 CASSDPDEKLFF
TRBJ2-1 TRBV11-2 CASSLDGWSSRTEQFF
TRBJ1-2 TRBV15 CATSRDGGPSAPKDGYTF
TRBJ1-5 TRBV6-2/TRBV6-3 CASSRQVGNQPQHF
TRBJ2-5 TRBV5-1 CASSLMGETQYF
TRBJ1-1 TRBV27 CASSPRMLQGWDTEAFF
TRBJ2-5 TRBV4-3 CASSQGRGAQKTQYF
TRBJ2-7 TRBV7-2 CASSSGLEQYF
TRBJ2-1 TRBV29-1 CSVDRDSNNEQFF
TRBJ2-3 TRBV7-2 CASSPLPLQTDTQYF
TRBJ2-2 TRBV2 CASSEWAGELFF
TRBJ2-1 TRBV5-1 CASSLRELAGEGDSLNEQFF
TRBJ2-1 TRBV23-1 CASSQLTGTGSIF
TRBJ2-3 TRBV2 CASSIPGKGTDTQYF
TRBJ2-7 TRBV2 CASTERGSTIEQYF
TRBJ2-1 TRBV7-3 CASSLGPYSYNEQFF
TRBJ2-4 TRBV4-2 CASSQDQGAKNIQYF
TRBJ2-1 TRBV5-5 CASSRPPGTRVEQFF
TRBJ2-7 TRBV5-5 CASSVNYEQYF
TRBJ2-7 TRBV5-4 CASSLTGTRREQYF
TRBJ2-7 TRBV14 CASSQDRGGYVQYF
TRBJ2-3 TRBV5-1 CASKTGADTQYF
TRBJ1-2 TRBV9 CASSVAPDSYGYTF
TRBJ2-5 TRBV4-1 CASSQERPSGRLGPGTQETQYF
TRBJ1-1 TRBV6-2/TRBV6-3 CASSYWSGHEAFF
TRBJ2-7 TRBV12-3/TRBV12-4 CASSSGTGGAYEQYF
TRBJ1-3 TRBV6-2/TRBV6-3 CASSGPASSGNTIYF
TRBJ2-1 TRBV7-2 CASSLGRTSYNEQFF
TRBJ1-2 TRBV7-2 CASSPDRGSYGYTF
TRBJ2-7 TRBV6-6 CASSGQGMHEQYF
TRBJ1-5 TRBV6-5 CASSYAQGNNQPQHF
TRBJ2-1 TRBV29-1 CSGRGAFGDEQFF
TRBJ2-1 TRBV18 CASSPGEGLGEFF
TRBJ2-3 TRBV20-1 CSAARLYRDTQYF
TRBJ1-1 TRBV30 CAWTRRTGGTEAFF
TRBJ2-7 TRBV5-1 CASSKGTDRFEQYF
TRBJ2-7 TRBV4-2 CASSLIPRLAGNDYPYEQYF
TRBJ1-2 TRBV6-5 CASSYWTGTNYGYTF
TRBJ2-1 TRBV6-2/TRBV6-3 CASSYGSGSNEQFF
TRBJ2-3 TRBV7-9 CASSFSSGDTQYF
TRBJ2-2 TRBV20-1 CSARDTRRGMNTGELFF
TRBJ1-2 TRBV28 CASTLTGQIYGYTF